This TCR beta chain was documented in a study of tumor-infiltrating lymphocytes in primary liver carcinoma. General study results and limits: Top-250-clone fractions were significantly higher in tumors than in blood (p = 0.039). Between tumor regions, pairs overlapped more than tumor-adjacent and tumor-blood pairs did.

Synthesis of TCR beta cDNA was carried out from approximately 470 ng total RNA with a constant-region primer. Sequencing libraries for TCR beta derived from three nested multiplex PCR rounds that used slightly modified ARM-PCR. Forward primers for TRBV1-TRBV30 and a C-beta reverse primer served the first two PCR rounds, at around 9 cycles each. Each CDR3 protein gets one entry after TCRdb re-called the multiplex PCR reads with MiXCR. Of about 66,000 distinct CDR3 sequences listed, roughly two thirds are singletons. As regards this clonotype: Its matching antigen is unknown. Germline and junction disagree at one end, which may indicate a read error.

The source material, roughly 18-30 mg of unsorted bulk tissue, was used to co-extract RNA and DNA. The CDR3 is made up of 17 amino acids. Germline-derived CDR1 and CDR2 are SGHKS and YYEKEE (reference sequence). The sample taken for sequencing was liver tumor tissue from sampling region 4. Noted subset: tumor region T4, right-lateral pole. This TCR came from a man aged 35 to 55 with primary liver carcinoma and hepatitis B virus infection. V gene TRBV5-5 combines with J gene TRBJ2-6; 8 bases are shared with TRBD1. CDR3: CASGLWTGLAGANILTF. CDR3 DNA sequence: TGTGCCAGCGGCTTATGGACAGGGCTTGCTGGGGCCAACATCCTGACTTTC.